This passage covers 14 T cell receptor beta chains from one sample sequenced in a study of PD-L1 blockade in urothelial cancer. Some clones are missing from TCRdb's copy, which holds only in-frame ones; the method was immunoSEQ multiplex PCR. The table lists 30,000 or so clones, over 75% of them singletons. The sample in question was PBMCs, obtained around atezolizumab (anti-PD-L1) treatment. All receptors come from a man between 45 and 60 years old with urothelial cancer.

The chain uses TRBV5-6 and TRBJ1-6, with 7 bases that match TRBD1. CDR1 and CDR2 (germline): SGHDT, YYEEEE. The junction had 13 bases not matched to a gene; V was cut back by 1 base and J by 6 bases. The CDR3 has 18 amino acids. The CDR3 region has the DNA TGTGCCAGCAGCTTGCTGACAGGGACACGCTACCTTAATTCACCCCTCCACTTT. This translates into CASSLLTGTRYLNSPLHF.

This rearrangement joins TRBV27 to TRBJ1-1, with 9 bases lining up with TRBD1. V trimming: 3 bases; J trimming: 1 base; junction bases outside the gene matches: 6. The CDR3 consists of 16 residues. The germline gives CDR1 MNHEY, CDR2 SMNVEV (reference sequence). The CDR3 DNA reads as TGTGCCAGCAGTTTTTGGGGGACAGGGAAGAACACTGAAGCTTTCTTT. Translation gives CASSFWGTGKNTEAFF.

The chain joins TRBV7-6 to TRBJ1-2; D not certain. The germline V and J ends were trimmed by 5 bases and 3 bases, with 10 bases remaining between them. Per the germline V gene, CDR1 is SGHVS and CDR2 is FNYEAQ. The CDR3 totals 13 residues. CDR3 sequence: CASSPAPDYGYTF. CDR3 nucleotide sequence: TGTGCCAGCAGCCCCGCTCCGGACTATGGCTACACCTTC.

This clone was detected only once. The gene calls are TRBV5-5 and TRBJ1-4; D is undetermined. V shed 6 bases and J shed 3 bases, with 15 bases lying between them. Germline V gene lookup returns CDR1 SGHKS and CDR2 YYEKEE (reference sequence). The CDR3 has 15 residues. CDR3 amino acids: CASNHGGFPNEKLFF. The CDR3 DNA reads TGTGCCAGCAACCACGGCGGGTTCCCTAATGAAAAACTGTTTTTT.

With regard to this clone: The junction departs from the called germline gene at one end, perhaps through a read error. This chain uses TRBV7-7 with TRBJ2-5; the match to TRBD2 covers 9 bases. Germline V gives CDR1 SSHAT, CDR2 FNYEAQ (reference sequence). The CDR3 has 15 amino acids. The CDR3: CASSAGGGAGETQYF. Written as DNA, the CDR3 is TGTGCTAGCAGCGCAGGCGGGGGGGCCGGGGAGACCCAGTACTTC. Full variable domain (remainder filled in from reference TRBV7-7 and TRBJ2-5): GAGVSQSPRYKVTKRGQDVTLRCDPISSHATLYWYQQALGQGPEFLTYFNYEAQPDKSGLPSDRFSAERPEGSISTLTIQRTEQRDSAMYRCASSAGGGAGETQYFGPGTRLLVL.

V is TRBV7-9 and J is TRBJ1-4, with D uncertain. The V end lost 1 base, the J end lost 1 base, and 10 bases lay between the germline ends. The CDR3 covers 16 residues. Germline lookup yields CDR1 SEHNR and CDR2 FQNEAQ (reference sequence). CDR3 coding DNA: TGTGCCAGCAGCTTAGATTGGGCAGGAACTAATGAAAAACTGTTTTTT. Translation gives CASSLDWAGTNEKLFF.

This chain connects TRBV5-4 to TRBJ2-5; weak D call: TRBD1 (6 bases). CDR3 length: 15 residues. The V gene lost 1 base and the J gene lost 5 bases, with 15 bases spanning the gap. CDR1 and CDR2 (germline): SGHNT, YYREEE (reference sequence). The CDR3 DNA sequence: TGTGCCAGCAGCTTGATGCAACAGGGACGGGAGACCCAGTACTTC. Translating it yields CASSLMQQGRETQYF.

The J gene is TRBJ1-6, the V gene TRBV7-8; a weak D match, TRBD1 (5 bases). The germline CDR1 and CDR2 sequences are SGHVS and FQNEAQ. The CDR3 has 15 residues. Trimming took off 1 base at V and 8 bases at J, with 12 bases between the two ends. The CDR3: CASSLEGAGYSPLHF. CDR3 nucleotides: TGTGCCAGCAGCTTAGAAGGGGCAGGCTATTCACCCCTCCACTTT.

The chain uses TRBV6-4 and TRBJ2-1; D not resolved. The CDR3 totals 14 residues. V was trimmed by 0 bases and J by 6 bases, leaving 9 bases between them. The germline V gene has CDR1 MRHNA and CDR2 SNTAGT. The CDR3 DNA reads TGTGCCAGCAGTGACTCACTACGCACCAATGAGCAGTTCTTC. The encoded protein is CASSDSLRTNEQFF.

The rearrangement uses TRBV6-5 and TRBJ1-5, with D possibly being TRBD1 (6 bases). Germline V gives CDR1 MNHEY, CDR2 SVGAGI. The CDR3 sequence is 14 residues long. The V and J ends lost 2 bases and 6 bases respectively, with 11 bases between them. CDR3 nucleotide sequence: TGTGCCAGCAGTTACGGCATAGGGGGTCAGCCCCAGCATTTT. This codes for CASSYGIGGQPQHF.

V is TRBV6-6 and J is TRBJ2-1; the match to TRBD1 covers 9 bases. Germline V gene sequence: CDR1 MNHNY, CDR2 SVGAGI (reference sequence). V dropped 6 bases and J dropped 5; count of bases not matched to a gene: 2. CDR3 size: 13 residues. The CDR3 spells CASSRTGDNEQFF. In DNA, the CDR3 is TGTGCCAGCAGCAGGACAGGGGACAATGAGCAGTTCTTC.

CDR3 amino acids: CASSWDPGQINTGELFF. DNA for the CDR3: TGTGCCAGCAGCTGGGACCCGGGACAGATAAACACCGGGGAGCTGTTTTTT. The V and J genes are TRBV5-4 and TRBJ2-2, with TRBD1 identical over 7 bases. Germline V CDR1 and CDR2: SGHNT, YYREEE (reference sequence). Germline trimming cut 3 bases from V and 2 bases from J; bases unmatched to any gene: 10. The CDR3 totals 17 residues.

The CDR3 is CASSSTGEQYF. CDR3 DNA sequence: TGTGCCAGCAGTTCCACGGGCGAGCAGTACTTC. The V call is TRBV27, the J call TRBJ2-7; D uncertain. The V gene lost 4 bases and the J gene lost 6 bases, with 7 bases spanning the gap. The germline CDR1 and CDR2 sequences are MNHEY and SMNVEV (reference sequence). The CDR3 sequence is 11 residues long.

The genes are TRBV5-1 and TRBJ1-5; D might be TRBD1 (5 bases). Germline V gives CDR1 SGHRS, CDR2 YFSETQ. V dropped 6 bases and J dropped 0 bases, with 22 bases sitting between them. The CDR3 is 18 amino acids. CDR3: CASNRPRVGRGSNQPQHF. The CDR3 coding sequence is TGCGCCAGCAACAGGCCCCGAGTGGGAAGGGGTAGCAATCAGCCCCAGCATTTT.